This TCR beta chain is from a study of T cell responses to AZD1222 COVID-19 vaccine. Study-wide points: Among the donors, most were white British and more were female, and clonal diversity was possibly underestimated.

Assay: immunoSEQ multiplex PCR; the TCRdb copy retains only in-frame clones and omits some. The profile covers about 76,000 clones, with around 90% appearing a single time and about 4.3% taken by the ten largest. Germline V gene sequence: CDR1 MGHDK, CDR2 SYGVNS. The V and J ends lost 10 bases and 6 bases respectively, with 11 bases between them. This CDR3 is built from 11 residues. Notes on this clone: Its matching antigen is unknown.

The source was peripheral blood, collected on day 0 of AZD1222 vaccination. The source of this sequence is an adult in good health. This chain connects TRBV25-1 to TRBJ2-3; D is unclear. This CDR3 reads CATSLMDTQYF. The CDR3 DNA follows: TGTGCCACCTCCCTCATGGATACGCAGTATTTT.